This TCR beta chain was obtained from a study of radiation and T cells in renal cell carcinoma. The time point was: blood 2 weeks post-SBRT. Stated treatment: 15 Gy SBRT to primary tumor, nephrectomy 4 weeks later. After SBRT, blood was collected at 2 and 4 weeks, plus baseline. The patient's renal cell carcinoma had clear cell pathology. Sequencing was performed with immunoSEQ multiplex PCR; in TCRdb, only in-frame clones are kept and a portion is missing. The data hold about 130,000 clones, with about 81% observed a single time. General study results and limits: Without pretreatment biopsies, baseline tumor clonotype presence was undetermined.

This clone was found once. Antigen unknown. The receptor was derived from a man over 45 with renal cell carcinoma. The source was blood, collected from a patient whose treatment included radiotherapy and nephrectomy.

CDR3 sequence: CASSNGAGGSLLGNTIYF. Written as DNA, the CDR3 is TGTGCCAGCAGCAATGGGGCTGGGGGCAGCCTACTTGGAAACACCATATATTTT. V and J are TRBV7-9 and TRBJ1-3, with D perhaps TRBD1 (6 bases). CDR1 is SEHNR and CDR2 is FQNEAQ in the germline V gene (reference sequence). The V end was cut by 5 bases, the J end by 3 bases, with 23 bases between. The CDR3 runs to 18 residues.